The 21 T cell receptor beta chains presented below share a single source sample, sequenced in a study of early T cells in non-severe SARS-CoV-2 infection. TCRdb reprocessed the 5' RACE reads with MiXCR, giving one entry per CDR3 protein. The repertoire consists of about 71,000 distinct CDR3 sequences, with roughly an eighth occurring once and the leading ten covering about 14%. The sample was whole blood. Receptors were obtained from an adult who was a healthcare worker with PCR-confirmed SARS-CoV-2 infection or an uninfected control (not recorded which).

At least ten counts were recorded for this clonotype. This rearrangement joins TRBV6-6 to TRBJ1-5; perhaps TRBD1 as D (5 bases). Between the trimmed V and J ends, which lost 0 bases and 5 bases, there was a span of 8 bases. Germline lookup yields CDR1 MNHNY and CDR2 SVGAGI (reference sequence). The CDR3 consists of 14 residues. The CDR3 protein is CASSYSSGDQPQHF. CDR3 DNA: TGTGCCAGCAGTTACTCGTCGGGGGATCAGCCCCAGCATTTT.

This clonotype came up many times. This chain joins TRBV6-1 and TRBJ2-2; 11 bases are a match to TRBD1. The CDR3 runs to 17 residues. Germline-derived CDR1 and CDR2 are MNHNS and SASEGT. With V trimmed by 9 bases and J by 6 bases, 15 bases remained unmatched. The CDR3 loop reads CASQGQGAFMDPGELFF. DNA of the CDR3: TGTGCCAGTCAAGGACAGGGGGCGTTTATGGATCCCGGGGAGCTGTTTTTT.

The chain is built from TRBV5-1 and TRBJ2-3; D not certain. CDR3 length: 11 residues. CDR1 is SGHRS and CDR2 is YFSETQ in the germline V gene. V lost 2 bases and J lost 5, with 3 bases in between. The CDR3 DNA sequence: TGCGCCAGCAGCTTTGGAGATACGCAGTATTTT. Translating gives CASSFGDTQYF.

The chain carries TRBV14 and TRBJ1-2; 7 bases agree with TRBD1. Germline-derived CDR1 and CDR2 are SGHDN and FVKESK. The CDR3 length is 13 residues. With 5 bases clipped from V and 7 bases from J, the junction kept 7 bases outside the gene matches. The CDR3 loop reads CASSYRGQVGYTF. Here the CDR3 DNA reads TGTGCCAGCAGCTATAGGGGGCAAGTTGGCTACACCTTC.

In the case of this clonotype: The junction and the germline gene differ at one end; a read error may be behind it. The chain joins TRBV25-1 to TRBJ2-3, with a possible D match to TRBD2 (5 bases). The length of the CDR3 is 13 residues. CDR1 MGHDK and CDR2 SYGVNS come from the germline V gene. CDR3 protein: CVSMLRGTDTQYF. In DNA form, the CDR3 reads TGTGTCAGCATGCTGCGGGGCACAGATACGCAGTATTTT.

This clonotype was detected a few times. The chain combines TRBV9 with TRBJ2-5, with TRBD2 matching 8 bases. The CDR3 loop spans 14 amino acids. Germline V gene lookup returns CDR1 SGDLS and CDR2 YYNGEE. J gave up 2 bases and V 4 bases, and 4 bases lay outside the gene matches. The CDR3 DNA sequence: TGTGCCAGCAGCTTCGGGACTAGTCAAGAGACCCAGTACTTC. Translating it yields CASSFGTSQETQYF. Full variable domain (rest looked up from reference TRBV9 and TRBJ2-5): DSGVTQTPKHLITATGQRVTLRCSPRSGDLSVYWYQQSLDQGLQFLIQYYNGEERAKGNILERFSAQQFPDLHSELNLSSLELGDSALYFCASSFGTSQETQYFGPGTRLLVL.

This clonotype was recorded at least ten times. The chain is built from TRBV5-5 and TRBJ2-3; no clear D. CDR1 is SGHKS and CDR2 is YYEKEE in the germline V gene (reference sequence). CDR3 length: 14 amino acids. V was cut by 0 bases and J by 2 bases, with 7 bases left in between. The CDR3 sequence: CASSLGSPTDTQYF. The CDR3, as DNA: TGTGCCAGCAGCTTGGGGTCCCCCACAGATACGCAGTATTTT.

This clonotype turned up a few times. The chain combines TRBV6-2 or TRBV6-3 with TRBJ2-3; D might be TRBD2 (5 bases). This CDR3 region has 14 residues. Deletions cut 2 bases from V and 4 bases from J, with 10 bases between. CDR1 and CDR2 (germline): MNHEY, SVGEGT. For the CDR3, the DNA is TGTGCCAGCAGTTACGATCCCGGGGCAGATACGCAGTATTTT. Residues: CASSYDPGADTQYF.

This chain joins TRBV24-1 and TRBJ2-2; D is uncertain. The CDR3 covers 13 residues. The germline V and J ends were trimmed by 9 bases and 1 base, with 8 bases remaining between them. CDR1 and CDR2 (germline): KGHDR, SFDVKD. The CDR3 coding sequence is TGTGCCACCCAGTCCCAGAACACCGGGGAGCTGTTTTTT. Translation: CATQSQNTGELFF.

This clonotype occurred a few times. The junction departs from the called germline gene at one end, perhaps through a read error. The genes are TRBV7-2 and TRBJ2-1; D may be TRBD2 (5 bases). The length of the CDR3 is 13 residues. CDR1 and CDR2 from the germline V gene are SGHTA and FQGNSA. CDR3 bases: TGTGCCAGCAGCTTAGAGCGGCTAGCAGGTCCGCTCTTC. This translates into CASSLERLAGPLF.

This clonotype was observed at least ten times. CDR3 nucleotides: TGCGCCAGCAGCCAAGACTCCACTGGGGCCAACGTCCTGACTTTC. This translates into CASSQDSTGANVLTF. The chain uses TRBV4-3 and TRBJ2-6; D unresolved. This CDR3 region has 15 residues. Germline CDR1 LGHNA, CDR2 YSLEER. V was shortened by 0 bases and J by 2 bases, with 5 bases between the two germline ends.

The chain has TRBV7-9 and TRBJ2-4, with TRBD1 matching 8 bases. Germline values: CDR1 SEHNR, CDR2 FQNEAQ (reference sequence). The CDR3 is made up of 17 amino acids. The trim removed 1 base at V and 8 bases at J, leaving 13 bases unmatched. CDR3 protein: CASSLDRQGYRSDIQYF. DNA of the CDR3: TGTGCCAGCAGCTTAGATCGACAGGGGTATCGTTCGGACATTCAGTACTTC.

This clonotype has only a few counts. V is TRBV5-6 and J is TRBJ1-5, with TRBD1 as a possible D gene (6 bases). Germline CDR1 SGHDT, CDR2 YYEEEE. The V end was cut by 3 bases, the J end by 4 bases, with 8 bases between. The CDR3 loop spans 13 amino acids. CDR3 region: CASSWQGNQPQHF. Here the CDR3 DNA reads TGTGCCAGCAGCTGGCAGGGGAATCAGCCCCAGCATTTT.

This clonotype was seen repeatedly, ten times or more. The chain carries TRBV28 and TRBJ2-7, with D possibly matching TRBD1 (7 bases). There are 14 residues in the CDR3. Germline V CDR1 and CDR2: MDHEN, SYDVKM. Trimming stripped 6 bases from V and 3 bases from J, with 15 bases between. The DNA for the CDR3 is TGTGCCAGCAGGCAGGGGGGATTGGTCTACGAGCAGTACTTC. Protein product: CASRQGGLVYEQYF.

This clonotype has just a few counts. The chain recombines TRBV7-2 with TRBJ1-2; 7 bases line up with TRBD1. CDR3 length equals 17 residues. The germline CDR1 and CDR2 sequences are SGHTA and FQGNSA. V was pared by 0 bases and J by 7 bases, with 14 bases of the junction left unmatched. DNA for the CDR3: TGTGCCAGCAGCTTAGCGCGCGCTCGGGACAGTAGGTCTGGCTACACCTTC. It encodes CASSLARARDSRSGYTF.

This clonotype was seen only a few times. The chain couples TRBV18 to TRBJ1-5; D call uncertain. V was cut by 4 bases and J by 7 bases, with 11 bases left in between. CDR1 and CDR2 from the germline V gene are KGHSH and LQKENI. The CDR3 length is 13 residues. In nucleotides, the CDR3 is TGTGCCAGCTCACTAGAAGAAGGACAGCCCCAGCATTTT. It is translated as CASSLEEGQPQHF.

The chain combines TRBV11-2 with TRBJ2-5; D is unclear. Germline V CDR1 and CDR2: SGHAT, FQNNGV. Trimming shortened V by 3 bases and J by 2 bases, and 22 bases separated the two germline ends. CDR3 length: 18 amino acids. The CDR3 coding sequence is TGTGCCAGCAGCTTGAAGCTTAGATGGAGAGCTTCACAAGAGACCCAGTACTTC. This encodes CASSLKLRWRASQETQYF.

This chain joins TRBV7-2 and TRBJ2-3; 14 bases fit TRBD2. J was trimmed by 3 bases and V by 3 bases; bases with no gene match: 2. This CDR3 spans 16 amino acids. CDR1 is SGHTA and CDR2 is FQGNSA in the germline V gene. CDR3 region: CASSLGLAGDTDTQYF. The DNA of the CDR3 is TGTGCCAGCAGCTTGGGACTAGCGGGGGATACAGATACGCAGTATTTT.

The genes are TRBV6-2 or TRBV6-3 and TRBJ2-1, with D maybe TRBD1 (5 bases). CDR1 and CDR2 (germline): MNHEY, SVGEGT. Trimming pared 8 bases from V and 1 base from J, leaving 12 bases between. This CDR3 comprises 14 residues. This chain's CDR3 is CASHQQVSYNEQFF. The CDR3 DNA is TGTGCCAGCCACCAACAGGTTTCCTACAATGAGCAGTTCTTC.

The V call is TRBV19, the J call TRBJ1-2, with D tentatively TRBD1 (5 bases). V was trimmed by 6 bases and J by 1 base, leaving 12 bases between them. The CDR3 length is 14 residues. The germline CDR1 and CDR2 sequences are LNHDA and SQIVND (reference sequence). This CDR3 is CASSTTGDNYGYTF. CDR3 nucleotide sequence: TGTGCCAGTAGCACCACGGGGGATAACTATGGCTACACCTTC. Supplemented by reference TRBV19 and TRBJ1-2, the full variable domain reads DGGITQSPKYLFRKEGQNVTLSCEQNLNHDAMYWYRQDPGQGLRLIYYSQIVNDFQKGDIAEGYSVSREKKESFPLTVTSAQKNPTAFYLCASSTTGDNYGYTFGSGTRLTVV.

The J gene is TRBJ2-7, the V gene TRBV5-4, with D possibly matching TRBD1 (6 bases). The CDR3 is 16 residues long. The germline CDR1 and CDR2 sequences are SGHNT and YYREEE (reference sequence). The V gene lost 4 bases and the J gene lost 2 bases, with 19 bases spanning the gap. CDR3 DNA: TGTGCCAGCAGCGTACCCAGGGGAAATCACCCCTACGAGCAGTACTTC. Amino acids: CASSVPRGNHPYEQYF.